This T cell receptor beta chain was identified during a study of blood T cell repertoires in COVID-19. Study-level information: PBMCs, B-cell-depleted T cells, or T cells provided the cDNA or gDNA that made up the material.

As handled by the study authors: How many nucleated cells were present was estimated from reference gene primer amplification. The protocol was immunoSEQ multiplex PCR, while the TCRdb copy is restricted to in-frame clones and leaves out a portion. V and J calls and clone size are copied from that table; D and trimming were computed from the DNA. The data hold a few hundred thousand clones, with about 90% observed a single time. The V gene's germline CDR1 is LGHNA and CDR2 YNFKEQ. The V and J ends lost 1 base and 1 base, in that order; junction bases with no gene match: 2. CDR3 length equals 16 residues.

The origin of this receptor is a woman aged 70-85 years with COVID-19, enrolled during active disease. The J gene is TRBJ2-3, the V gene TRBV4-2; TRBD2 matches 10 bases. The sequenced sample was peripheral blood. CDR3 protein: CASSQVLAGGTDTQYF. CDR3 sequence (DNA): TGTGCCAGCAGCCAAGTTCTAGCGGGAGGCACAGATACGCAGTATTTT.